The sequence of this TCR beta chain was determined in a study of beta chain features in type 1 diabetes. Whole-study results and caveats: cDNA-based reads could over-represent cells with high TCR expression.

Sorted CD4+ subsets: naive, central memory, regulatory, stem cell-like memory (CD45RO/CCR7/CD25/CD127/CD95/CD27 panel). Sorted populations all exceeded 95% purity. This clone showed up just a few times. Its antigen is unknown. The length of the CDR3 is 15 residues. Germline V gene lookup returns CDR1 SGHRS and CDR2 YFSETQ. The V segment lost 4 bases and the J segment 4 bases; nucleotides outside the gene matches: 7. Of the isolated RNA, all was reverse transcribed, and so the sequenced material was expressed TCRB transcripts. Generated by immunoSEQ multiplex PCR, the TCRdb table keeps only in-frame clones and is missing some. The sample carries about 270,000 clones, roughly 15% recorded once.

Sequencing input: naive CD4+ T cells from blood. The genes are TRBV5-1 and TRBJ2-3; 9 bases fit TRBD1. The TCR comes from a woman in her 40s in good health. The CDR3 DNA follows: TGCGCCAGCAGCAAAAGGACAGGGGTTTCAGATACGCAGTATTTT. Its translation: CASSKRTGVSDTQYF.